The 24 T cell receptor beta chains reported below all come from one sample, sequenced in a study of shared clonotypes between healthy human individuals. Data came from immunoSEQ multiplex PCR; TCRdb stores just in-frame clones and leaves some out. The table has 2 million to 2.5 million clones, roughly 94% seen once; the top ten hold 0.13%. The sequencing input was naive CD4+ T cells sorted from blood. Subset indicated: CD45RA+ positively selected. These receptors came from a young man in good health.

This clone showed up just once. The chain carries TRBV18 and TRBJ2-3, with D perhaps TRBD1 (5 bases). V shed 3 bases and J shed 0 bases, with 13 bases lying between them. This CDR3 spans 16 amino acids. The germline V gene encodes CDR1 KGHSH and CDR2 LQKENI. This CDR3 is CASSPSQGISTDTQYF. The CDR3 region has the DNA TGTGCCAGCTCACCTTCGCAGGGTATAAGCACAGATACGCAGTATTTT.

The rearrangement joins TRBV30 to TRBJ1-1; no firm D call. CDR1 and CDR2 (germline): GTSNPN, SVGIG (reference sequence). This CDR3 has 13 amino acids. The V gene lost 1 base and the J gene lost 1 base, with 7 bases spanning the gap. The CDR3 loop is CAWSEGRNTEAFF. Here the CDR3 DNA reads TGTGCCTGGAGTGAAGGCAGGAACACTGAAGCTTTCTTT.

Comment on this clone: The identical CDR3 is also encoded by other nucleotide sequences in the sample. The chain joins TRBV14 to TRBJ2-7; D is undetermined. With 1 base removed from V and 6 bases from J, the gap between germline ends came to 4 bases. This CDR3 comprises 11 residues. The germline V gene has CDR1 SGHDN and CDR2 FVKESK. CDR3 nucleotide sequence: TGTGCCAGCAGCCAAGCCTCCGAGCAGTACTTC. It yields the protein CASSQASEQYF.

V gene TRBV28 combines with J gene TRBJ1-2; D may be TRBD1 (6 bases). V was shortened by 8 bases and J by 4 bases, with 14 bases between the two germline ends. The CDR3 has 13 residues. Per the germline V gene, CDR1 is MDHEN and CDR2 is SYDVKM. Written as DNA, the CDR3 is TGTGCCAGCTTCCCGGGGGCAGTCTATGGCTACACCTTC. It yields the protein CASFPGAVYGYTF.

The CDR3 loop is CSVTEGQETQYF. The DNA of the CDR3 is TGCAGCGTTACCGAGGGGCAGGAGACCCAGTACTTC. The chain uses TRBV29-1 and TRBJ2-5; TRBD1 or TRBD2 may be the D gene (5 bases each). V lost 5 bases and J 5 bases, leaving 12 bases between the germline ends. The CDR3 length is 12 residues. Per germline, CDR1 SQVTM and CDR2 ANQGSEA. Variable domain in full (rest from reference TRBV29-1 and TRBJ2-5): SAVISQKPSRDICQRGTSLTIQCQVDSQVTMMFWYRQQPGQSLTLIATANQGSEATYESGFVIDKFPISRPNLTFSTLTVSNMSPEDSSIYLCSVTEGQETQYFGPGTRLLVL.

The V and J genes are TRBV4-1 and TRBJ1-6, with 8 nucleotides matching TRBD1. Germline V gene lookup returns CDR1 MGHRA and CDR2 YSYEKL. With 0 bases clipped from V and 11 bases from J, the junction kept 12 bases outside the gene matches. This CDR3 has 17 amino acids. CDR3 coding DNA: TGCGCCAGCAGCCAAGAAGGTCGGACAGGGAGCCTTGCACCCCTCCACTTT. Translating it yields CASSQEGRTGSLAPLHF.

The rearrangement joins TRBV11-1 to TRBJ1-1; possible D gene TRBD1, 5 bases. The ends were cut back, 7 bases at V and 1 base at J, with 13 bases in the middle. Germline values: CDR1 SGHAT, CDR2 FQDESV (reference sequence). This CDR3 is 14 amino acids long. This chain's CDR3 is CASTESDRNTEAFF. CDR3 in DNA: TGTGCCAGCACCGAGTCCGACAGGAACACTGAAGCTTTCTTT.

This clone was found a few times. This chain connects TRBV16 to TRBJ2-3; D call uncertain. In germline, CDR1 is KGHSY, CDR2 FQNENV. Deletions cut 4 bases from V and 0 bases from J, with 8 bases between. The CDR3 contains 14 residues. The CDR3 sequence: CASSLIRSTDTQYF. CDR3 bases: TGTGCCAGCAGCCTAATACGGAGCACAGATACGCAGTATTTT.

The chain couples TRBV18 to TRBJ1-1; TRBD1 matches 8 bases. Looked up from germline, CDR1 is KGHSH and CDR2 is LQKENI. This CDR3 comprises 15 residues. J gave up 3 bases and V 4 bases, and 7 bases lay outside the gene matches. DNA of the CDR3: TGTGCCAGCTCACTACCGACAGGGGAGGACACTGAAGCTTTCTTT. It codes for CASSLPTGEDTEAFF.

The chain combines TRBV18 with TRBJ2-1, with 9 bases identical to TRBD2. Trimming removed 0 bases from V and 8 bases from J; junction bases left unmatched: 8. The germline V gene encodes CDR1 KGHSH and CDR2 LQKENI. This CDR3 has 16 residues. The CDR3 DNA sequence: TGTGCCAGCTCACCACCTAAGGCGGGAGGGCGCGATGAGCAGTTCTTC. Translating it yields CASSPPKAGGRDEQFF.

The chain joins TRBV6-5 to TRBJ2-7; 9 bases match TRBD1. Trimming cost V 6 bases and J 3 bases; bases outside gene matches: 9. The CDR3 loop spans 15 amino acids. The germline CDR1 and CDR2 sequences are MNHEY and SVGAGI. In DNA, the CDR3 is TGTGCCAGCAGGCAATCCGGGACAGGGAGCTACGAGCAGTACTTC. Amino acid sequence: CASRQSGTGSYEQYF.

DNA of the CDR3: TGCGCCAGCCCGGGGCCGGACAGCTCTGGAAACACCATATATTTT. Residues: CASPGPDSSGNTIYF. V and J are TRBV23-1 and TRBJ1-3, with D possibly matching TRBD1 (6 bases). TRBV23-1 is placed among ORFs of uncertain function. The CDR3 totals 15 residues. V was clipped by 8 bases and J by 0 bases, with 14 bases between them.

The chain couples TRBV10-3 to TRBJ2-7; a weak D match, TRBD2 (6 bases). The CDR3 runs to 12 residues. CDR1 and CDR2 (germline): ENHRY, SYGVKD. Trimming shortened V by 10 bases and J by 0 bases, and 10 bases separated the two germline ends. CDR3 nucleotide sequence: TGTGCCACTTCTAGCGCCTCCTACGAGCAGTACTTC. Translating gives CATSSASYEQYF.

This clone was detected once. The chain joins TRBV25-1 to TRBJ2-1; 8 nucleotides match TRBD2. CDR1 and CDR2 from the germline V gene are MGHDK and SYGVNS. After removal of 4 bases from V and 9 bases from J, the junction contained 14 bases not matched to a gene. CDR3 length: 16 amino acids. This CDR3 is CASSARGAGGHSEQFF. The CDR3 region has the DNA TGTGCCAGCAGTGCCCGAGGGGCGGGGGGCCATAGTGAGCAGTTCTTC.

The rearrangement links TRBV28 to TRBJ1-5; 7 bases match TRBD1. Germline CDR1 and CDR2: MDHEN and SYDVKM. CDR3 size: 14 residues. Germline trimming cut 6 bases from V and 5 bases from J; bases unmatched to any gene: 7. The CDR3 nucleotides are TGTGCCAGCAGCCCAATCAGGGGGGATCAGCCCCAGCATTTT. It is translated as CASSPIRGDQPQHF. The full variable domain, completed using reference TRBV28 and TRBJ1-5, is DVKVTQSSRYLVKRTGEKVFLECVQDMDHENMFWYRQDPGLGLRLIYFSYDVKMKEKGDIPEGYSVSREKKERFSLILESASTNQTSMYLCASSPIRGDQPQHFGDGTRLSIL.

V and J are TRBV5-1 and TRBJ2-7; 10 bases fit TRBD2. V was clipped by 4 bases and J by 5 bases; unmatched bases: 15. CDR1 and CDR2 from the germline V gene are SGHRS and YFSETQ. The CDR3 consists of 17 residues. CDR3 region: CASSRNPSGRAPDEQYF. The CDR3 DNA reads as TGCGCCAGCAGCCGGAACCCCAGCGGGAGGGCCCCAGACGAGCAGTACTTC.

The rearrangement uses TRBV10-1 and TRBJ2-2, with 11 nucleotides matching TRBD2. The germline CDR1 and CDR2 sequences are WNHNN and SYGVQD (reference sequence). The CDR3 covers 17 residues. V lost 5 bases, J lost 1 base, and 6 bases stayed unmatched. CDR3 DNA: TGCGCCAGCAGTAAAATAGCGGGAGGGTGGAACACCGGGGAGCTGTTTTTT. It codes for CASSKIAGGWNTGELFF.

This sequence joins TRBV2 and TRBJ2-2, with TRBD1 as a possible D gene (6 bases). CDR3 length: 15 amino acids. Germline V lookup: CDR1 SNHLY, CDR2 FYNNEI. V was pared by 6 bases and J by 1 base, with 12 bases between. The CDR3 bases are TGTGCCAGCAGGGGACACCCAGGGAACACCGGGGAGCTGTTTTTT. The encoded protein is CASRGHPGNTGELFF.

V is TRBV18 and J is TRBJ2-7, with D hard to call. V lost 5 bases to trimming and J lost 2 bases, with 13 bases between them. The germline CDR1 and CDR2 sequences are KGHSH and LQKENI. The CDR3 is 14 amino acids. As DNA, the CDR3 is TGTGCCAGCTCAAACCAGGACGGTGCCTACGAGCAGTACTTC. Its translation: CASSNQDGAYEQYF.

The V and J genes are TRBV6-5 and TRBJ2-4; D is possibly TRBD2 (5 bases). CDR3 length: 14 residues. Trimming cost V 11 bases and J 2 bases, with 16 bases left between them. Looked up from germline, CDR1 is MNHEY and CDR2 is SVGAGI. In DNA form, the CDR3 reads TGTGCCTCCCGAGGGAGCGTAACCAAAAACATTCAGTACTTC. It is translated as CASRGSVTKNIQYF.

The chain uses TRBV7-9 and TRBJ2-2; 11 nucleotides agree with TRBD2. Per germline, CDR1 SEHNR and CDR2 FQNEAQ (reference sequence). The CDR3 extends over 14 amino acids. V lost 6 bases and J lost 7; bases outside the gene matches: 4. CDR3 protein: CASRTSGRIGELFF. The CDR3 DNA is TGTGCCAGCAGAACTAGCGGGAGAATCGGGGAGCTGTTTTTT.

V is TRBV2 and J is TRBJ2-1; D may correspond to TRBD1 or TRBD2 (6 bases each). Germline-derived CDR1 and CDR2 are SNHLY and FYNNEI. The CDR3 is 15 residues long. The ends were cut back, 6 bases at V and 6 bases at J, with 18 bases in the middle. CDR3 coding DNA: TGTGCCAGCAGCATCACGGGGGCGATAGGCAATGAGCAGTTCTTC. Its protein is CASSITGAIGNEQFF. The entire variable domain, with the rest obtained from reference TRBV2 and TRBJ2-1, is as follows: EPEVTQTPSHQVTQMGQEVILRCVPISNHLYFYWYRQILGQKVEFLVSFYNNEISEKSEIFDDQFSVERPDGSNFTLKIRSTKLEDSAMYFCASSITGAIGNEQFFGPGTRLTVL.

The rearrangement links TRBV5-1 to TRBJ2-1; possible D gene TRBD2, 6 bases. Germline V lookup: CDR1 SGHRS, CDR2 YFSETQ. The CDR3 has 14 amino acids. The V end was cut by 5 bases, the J end by 5 bases, with 14 bases between. The DNA for the CDR3 is TGCGCCAGCAGACGCGGGACGGCAAACAATGAGCAGTTCTTC. Residues: CASRRGTANNEQFF. The whole variable domain, filled in from reference TRBV5-1 and TRBJ2-1, reads KAGVTQTPRYLIKTRGQQVTLSCSPISGHRSVSWYQQTPGQGLQFLFEYFSETQRNKGNFPGRFSGRQFSNSRSEMNVSTLELGDSALYLCASRRGTANNEQFFGPGTRLTVL.

The gene calls are TRBV7-8 and TRBJ2-7; 11 nucleotides line up with TRBD1. J gave up 0 bases and V 5 bases, and 12 bases lay outside the gene matches. Germline V gene data show CDR1 as SGHVS and CDR2 as FQNEAQ. This CDR3 is 18 amino acids long. The CDR3 loop is CASSGQGARGFSSYEQYF. The CDR3 region has the DNA TGTGCCAGCAGCGGACAGGGGGCGCGGGGATTTTCCTCCTACGAGCAGTACTTC.